The 31 T cell receptor beta chains reported below all come from one sample, sequenced in a study of T cell clusters in autoimmune cytopenias. TRB rearrangements were amplified by touch-down multiplex PCR with mixed TRB-A/B primers. TCRdb reanalyzed the multiplex PCR reads, giving one entry per CDR3 protein sequence and no DNA. The sample table sets out roughly 600 distinct CDR3 sequences. Roughly 38,000 genome equivalents of blood DNA were amplified for TRB. These data also formed part of another study, on T cell repertoires in aging, cancer and after chemotherapy.

The specimen sequenced was peripheral blood. These receptors were collected from a human donor with chronic lymphocytic leukemia.

This clonotype shows up as medium-sized by frequency. V gene TRBV18 combines with J gene TRBJ1-1. Germline V gene lookup returns CDR1 KGHSH and CDR2 LQKENI. The CDR3 sequence is 17 residues long. Here the CDR3 reads CASSPRPGSPGVTEAFF. Full variable domain (remainder filled in from reference TRBV18 and TRBJ1-1): NAGVMQNPRHLVRRRGQEARLRCSPMKGHSHVYWYRQLPEEGLKFMVYLQKENIIDESGMPKERFSAEFPKEGPSILRIQQVVRGDSAAYFCASSPRPGSPGVTEAFFGQGTRLTVV.

This clonotype is deemed medium-sized (0.01 to 0.1%) by its frequency. The rearrangement links TRBV28 to TRBJ2-3; no DNA is available, so the TRBD2 call from TCRdb remains unchecked. The CDR3 is made up of 16 amino acids. From germline, CDR1 is MDHEN and CDR2 SYDVKM. The chain's CDR3 is CASSSRLAGGQDTQYF. The full variable domain, its missing parts supplied by reference TRBV28 and TRBJ2-3, is DVKVTQSSRYLVKRTGEKVFLECVQDMDHENMFWYRQDPGLGLRLIYFSYDVKMKEKGDIPEGYSVSREKKERFSLILESASTNQTSMYLCASSSRLAGGQDTQYFGPGTRLTVL.

Measured by frequency, this clonotype is medium-sized. The V call is TRBV7-9, the J call TRBJ1-1. This CDR3 spans 13 amino acids. Germline assignment: CDR1 SEHNR and CDR2 FQNEAQ (reference sequence). The CDR3 region is CASSFTTNTEAFF.

Judged by frequency, this clonotype is large. The rearrangement uses TRBV5-6 and TRBJ2-1. The germline CDR1 and CDR2 sequences are SGHDT and YYEEEE. This CDR3 is built from 12 residues. The CDR3 spells CASSLLGYEQFF.

By frequency, this clonotype is medium-sized. V and J are TRBV7-9 and TRBJ1-1; TCRdb indicates TRBD1, and absent DNA this call remains unverified. CDR1 and CDR2 from the germline V gene are SEHNR and FQNEAQ (reference sequence). The CDR3 contains 15 residues. The CDR3 is CASSEPLPGKTEAFF.

This clonotype shows up as large by frequency. The chain's CDR3 is CASSITIGGDYGYTF. The V gene is TRBV19, the J gene TRBJ1-2; TCRdb's D gene call, TRBD1, goes unchecked for lack of DNA. The CDR3 is 15 residues long. Germline V gene sequence: CDR1 LNHDA, CDR2 SQIVND (reference sequence). The full variable domain, in which reference TRBV19 and TRBJ1-2 provide the parts outside the CDR3, is DGGITQSPKYLFRKEGQNVTLSCEQNLNHDAMYWYRQDPGQGLRLIYYSQIVNDFQKGDIAEGYSVSREKKESFPLTVTSAQKNPTAFYLCASSITIGGDYGYTFGSGTRLTVV.

Considering frequency, this clonotype is medium-sized (0.01 to 0.1%). This sequence joins TRBV5-6 and TRBJ1-1; the TRBD1 assignment by TCRdb is unverifiable without DNA. From germline, CDR1 is SGHDT and CDR2 YYEEEE. The CDR3 spans 16 residues. The chain's CDR3 is CASSLLLTEENTEAFF.

By frequency, this clonotype registers medium-sized. The CDR3 reads CSALGGNPPEQYF. V gene TRBV20-1 combines with J gene TRBJ2-7; TCRdb lists TRBD2, though no DNA is available to test this call. Germline CDR1 DFQATT, CDR2 SNEGSKA (reference sequence). The CDR3 covers 13 residues.

This clonotype shows up as medium-sized by frequency. The J gene is TRBJ2-1, the V gene TRBV20-1; no DNA is available, so the TRBD1 call from TCRdb remains unchecked. Germline lookup yields CDR1 DFQATT and CDR2 SNEGSKA (reference sequence). The CDR3 is made up of 14 amino acids. CDR3: CSASFSSGANEQFF.

Considering frequency, this clonotype is large. This chain links TRBV7-6 with TRBJ2-3; TCRdb designates TRBD2, a call that cannot be tested without DNA. CDR3 length equals 16 residues. From germline, CDR1 is SGHVS and CDR2 FNYEAQ. CDR3 sequence: CASSSPSGKYTDTQYF.

The V call is TRBV12-3 or TRBV12-4, the J call TRBJ2-5; TCRdb indicates TRBD1, and absent DNA this call remains unverified. CDR3 size: 15 residues. CDR3 protein: CASSLPTGRWETQYF.

This clonotype shows up as medium-sized by frequency. V is TRBV20-1 and J is TRBJ1-2; the D call from TCRdb, TRBD1, cannot be confirmed without DNA. This CDR3 is built from 13 residues. CDR1 is DFQATT, CDR2 SNEGSKA, per germline (reference sequence). This CDR3 reads CSAPDRDRYGYTF.

This clonotype shows up as medium-sized by frequency. The J gene is TRBJ1-1, the V gene TRBV5-4; TCRdb's D call of TRBD1 is untestable without DNA. Germline loops: CDR1 SGHNT, CDR2 YYREEE (reference sequence). This CDR3 is built from 14 residues. This CDR3 is CASSWGTGSTEAFF.

Its frequency marks this clonotype as large. The chain recombines TRBV18 with TRBJ2-1; TCRdb picks TRBD2, but there is no DNA to check that call. Germline V CDR1 and CDR2: KGHSH, LQKENI. The CDR3 is 16 amino acids. CDR3 sequence: CASSRSASGTYNEQFF.

This clonotype ranks as large in terms of frequency. The chain carries TRBV6-5 and TRBJ2-5; without DNA, the TCRdb call of TRBD2 cannot be checked. Germline values: CDR1 MNHEY, CDR2 SVGAGI. The CDR3 covers 14 residues. The CDR3 reads CASRKQLAEETQYF.

This clonotype is identified as medium-sized from frequency. CDR3 residues: CASSANIGGSTEVASSYGYTF. This chain connects TRBV6-4 to TRBJ1-2. Germline assignment: CDR1 MRHNA and CDR2 SNTAGT. CDR3 size: 21 residues.

Considering frequency, this clonotype is medium-sized. V usage is TRBV7-2 and J usage is TRBJ2-1. The CDR3 covers 15 residues. The germline V gene encodes CDR1 SGHTA and CDR2 FQGNSA. The CDR3 loop is CASSLFAGSYNEQFF.

This clonotype is classed as large by frequency. CDR3 sequence: CASSPRTGSWETQYF. The J gene is TRBJ2-5, the V gene TRBV12-3 or TRBV12-4; TCRdb calls TRBD1, which cannot be checked without DNA. CDR3 size: 15 residues.

According to its frequency, this clonotype is medium-sized. The chain has TRBV12-3 or TRBV12-4 and TRBJ2-2; TCRdb names TRBD2, which stays unverified in the absence of DNA. The CDR3 consists of 19 residues. The chain's CDR3 is CASSFFKSRLAGNTGELFF.

In terms of frequency, this clonotype is large. The chain combines TRBV6-1 with TRBJ1-2; the TCRdb D gene call, TRBD1, has no DNA to confirm it. From germline, CDR1 is MNHNS and CDR2 SASEGT. CDR3 length equals 14 residues. CDR3 protein: CASRGTGTGYGYTF.

By frequency, this clonotype is medium-sized. V is TRBV27 and J is TRBJ1-1. This CDR3 has 13 residues. CDR1 and CDR2 from the germline V gene are MNHEY and SMNVEV (reference sequence). CDR3 residues: CASSYLRGTEAFF.

This clonotype is labeled medium-sized based on frequency. The chain uses TRBV6-1 and TRBJ1-5. The CDR3 consists of 16 residues. Germline CDR1 is MNHNS and CDR2 is SASEGT. CDR3 in amino acids: CASSENFGPEEQPQHF.

The chain couples TRBV7-9 to TRBJ2-7; absent DNA, TCRdb's TRBD1 call cannot be checked. The CDR3 is 15 residues long. The germline V gene has CDR1 SEHNR and CDR2 FQNEAQ (reference sequence). This CDR3 reads CASSLVGTLSYEQYF. The variable domain in full, with the rest retrieved from reference TRBV7-9 and TRBJ2-7, is DTGVSQNPRHKITKRGQNVTFRCDPISEHNRLYWYRQTLGQGPEFLTYFQNEAQLEKSRLLSDRFSAERPKGSFSTLEIQRTEQGDSAMYLCASSLVGTLSYEQYFGPGTRLTVT.

The chain joins TRBV2 to TRBJ2-1; TCRdb lists TRBD2, though no DNA is available to test this call. Germline V gene data show CDR1 as SNHLY and CDR2 as FYNNEI. This CDR3 is built from 12 residues. This CDR3 is CASRPDAGLQFF.

The chain employs TRBV20-1 and TRBJ2-7; TCRdb returns TRBD1, unconfirmable since there is no DNA. This CDR3 is built from 15 residues. Germline loops: CDR1 DFQATT, CDR2 SNEGSKA (reference sequence). The CDR3 protein is CSARSTSGHSYEQYF.

The chain recombines TRBV20-1 with TRBJ2-7; TCRdb selects TRBD2, and the lack of DNA leaves this call unchecked. The germline CDR1 and CDR2 sequences are DFQATT and SNEGSKA (reference sequence). This CDR3 spans 14 amino acids. The CDR3 loop is CSARVLGTRSEQYF.

This clonotype is medium-sized by frequency. V usage is TRBV18 and J usage is TRBJ1-1. The CDR3 is 14 residues long. CDR1 is KGHSH, CDR2 LQKENI, per germline. The CDR3 loop is CASSPPGLRPEAFF.

This clonotype is identified as large from frequency. The chain has TRBV6-1 and TRBJ2-2; without DNA, the TCRdb call of TRBD2 cannot be checked. CDR1 is MNHNS and CDR2 is SASEGT in the germline V gene. The CDR3 totals 16 residues. CDR3 loop: CASSEQAGVGNGELFF.

The CDR3 loop reads CASSFTDEQFF. The chain joins TRBV6-2 or TRBV6-3 to TRBJ2-1. The germline V gene encodes CDR1 MNHEY and CDR2 SVGEGT. This CDR3 comprises 11 residues.

This clonotype is labeled medium-sized based on frequency. V gene TRBV5-1 combines with J gene TRBJ1-6; as DNA is missing, the TRBD1 call by TCRdb cannot be tested. Germline V gives CDR1 SGHRS, CDR2 YFSETQ. The CDR3 contains 13 residues. CDR3 region: CASSLAPGSPLHF.

The rearrangement links TRBV14 to TRBJ2-1; TCRdb outputs TRBD1, but without DNA this stays unchecked. CDR1 SGHDN and CDR2 FVKESK come from the germline V gene. CDR3 size: 14 residues. This CDR3 reads CASSHGTGTNEQFF. Filled out from reference TRBV14 and TRBJ2-1, the complete variable domain reads EAGVTQFPSHSVIEKGQTVTLRCDPISGHDNLYWYRRVMGKEIKFLLHFVKESKQDESGMPNNRFLAERTGGTYSTLKVQPAELEDSGVYFCASSHGTGTNEQFFGPGTRLTVL.